Shown below are 5 T cell receptor beta chains from a single sample sequenced in a study of blood T cell repertoires in COVID-19. Assay: immunoSEQ multiplex PCR; the TCRdb copy retains only in-frame clones and omits some. Among over 250,000 clones, roughly 91% were seen once, and the ten largest hold around 0.99%. Sample: peripheral blood. The origin of the receptors is a woman between 35 and 50 years old who had recovered from COVID-19.

The chain employs TRBV6-5 and TRBJ1-2, with D uncertain. The CDR3 totals 13 residues. V was clipped by 5 bases and J by 3 bases, with 10 bases between them. Looked up from germline, CDR1 is MNHEY and CDR2 is SVGAGI. In DNA form, the CDR3 reads TGTGCCAGCAGTCAGGCGGGGTACTATGGCTACACCTTC. It specifies CASSQAGYYGYTF.

The gene calls are TRBV3-1 (or the pseudogene TRBV3-2) and TRBJ2-7; D may be TRBD2 (5 bases). CDR3 length: 17 amino acids. Trimming removed 1 base at V and 0 bases at J, with 16 bases between. The germline gives CDR1 LGHDT, CDR2 YNNKEL (reference sequence). CDR3 coding DNA: TGTGCCAGCAGCCAAGGGCCGGGCAGGAGGAGCTCCTACGAGCAGTACGTC. Residues: CASSQGPGRRSSYEQYV.

The V gene is TRBV15, the J gene TRBJ2-2; 8 bases agree with TRBD2. Germline V lookup: CDR1 LNHNV, CDR2 YYDKDF (reference sequence). The junction had 4 bases not matched to a gene; V was cut back by 0 bases and J by 1 base. This CDR3 region has 17 residues. This chain's CDR3 is CATSRDLAGGNTGELFF. The CDR3 nucleotides read TGTGCCACCAGCAGAGATCTGGCGGGGGGGAACACCGGGGAGCTGTTTTTT.

The rearrangement uses TRBV10-3 and TRBJ1-5; maybe TRBD1 (6 bases). From germline, CDR1 is ENHRY and CDR2 SYGVKD. V lost 10 bases and J lost 2, with 15 bases in between. This CDR3 has 14 amino acids. The CDR3 sequence is CATKGGGGNQPQHF. The CDR3 DNA reads as TGTGCCACCAAGGGGGGGGGTGGCAATCAGCCCCAGCATTTT.

This sequence joins TRBV6-2 or TRBV6-3 and TRBJ1-5; TRBD1 matches 8 bases. Unmatched junction bases numbered 11, after V lost 0 bases and J lost 7 bases. Germline CDR1 MNHEY, CDR2 SVGEGT. The CDR3 runs 17 residues. The CDR3 DNA sequence: TGTGCCAGCAGTTACTCCATGGACAGGGATAGAGGACAGCCCCAGCATTTT. It yields the protein CASSYSMDRDRGQPQHF.